Listed below are T cell receptor beta chains from one sample, sequenced in a study of beta chain features in type 1 diabetes. The table came from immunoSEQ multiplex PCR; TCRdb's copy has only in-frame clones and leaves some out. Of over 350,000 clones in the sample, more than 12% were seen once. Sample: naive CD4+ T cells from blood. The receptors were gathered from a woman under 30 in good health. The CDR3 runs from the conserved cysteine through the conserved F or W. The D gene is left open where the match is weak. The size entry is marked missing in some rows and otherwise reads once, few, many or a size class.

>TRBV29-1|TRBD2|NA|TRBJ2-1
TGCAGCCCTAGTCCTTCTAGCGGTGATTCCTACAATGAGCAGTTCTTC
CSPSPSSGDSYNEQFF
>TRBV6-5|NA|few|TRBJ2-7
TGTGCCAGCAGTTACAGCGGAGCCCTCCCCTACGAGCAGTACTTC
CASSYSGALPYEQYF
>TRBV4-3|NA|NA|TRBJ2-1
TGCGCCAGCAGCCAAGATCTGGGCAGGGCTGAGCAGTTCTTC
CASSQDLGRAEQFF
>TRBV6-5|NA|NA|TRBJ2-1
TGTGCCAGCAGTTCAATGCGGAGGGGTTACAATGAGCAGTTCTTC
CASSSMRRGYNEQFF
>TRBV2|NA|NA|TRBJ2-6
TGTGCCAGCAGCGGGACTCCGATCTCTGGGGCCAACGTCCTGACTTTC
CASSGTPISGANVLTF
>TRBV5-1|NA|few|TRBJ1-1
TGCGCCAGCAGCTTGGTCCCGGGGAACACTGAAGCTTTCTTT
CASSLVPGNTEAFF
>TRBV25-1|NA|NA|TRBJ2-7
TGTGCCAGCAGTGAAGCCACAGGGTTAGAGCAGTACTTC
CASSEATGLEQYF
>TRBV7-3|TRBD1|NA|TRBJ2-3
TGTGCCAGCAGCGCCTCGGGACAGGGCTCAGATACGCAGTATTTT
CASSASGQGSDTQYF
>TRBV4-1|NA|few|TRBJ1-4
TGCGCCAGCAGCCAAGATGGGCGCGTCTTGGGACTGTTTTTT
CASSQDGRVLGLFF
>TRBV29-1|NA|few|TRBJ2-3
TGCAGCGTTGAAGGGAGGTGGACAGATACGCAGTATTTT
CSVEGRWTDTQYF
>TRBV4-3|TRBD1|few|TRBJ2-7
TGCGCCAGCAGTCGTACCGGGACAGGGGGCCACGAGCAGTACTTC
CASSRTGTGGHEQYF
>TRBV5-4|NA|few|TRBJ2-3
TGTGCCAGCAGCTTGACGACTCTCACAGATACGCAGTATTTT
CASSLTTLTDTQYF
>TRBV5-6|NA|NA|TRBJ1-5
TGTGCCAGCAGCCGCGGGGGAGGGGGTTCCAGCAATCAGCCCCAGCATTTT
CASSRGGGGSSNQPQHF
>TRBV27|NA|NA|TRBJ2-1
TGTGCCAGCAGTGCCCCGGGGAGGACTAATGAGCAGTTCTTC
CASSAPGRTNEQFF
>TRBV28|NA|NA|TRBJ1-5
TGTGCCAGCAGTCTCCTCCGGACAGTCCCCAATCAGCCCCAGCATTTT
CASSLLRTVPNQPQHF
>TRBV2|NA|few|TRBJ2-5
TGTGCCGCCTCAACTTGGGAGACCCAGTACTTC
CAASTWETQYF
>TRBV30|TRBD1|few|TRBJ1-1
TGTGCCTGGGACAGGGATGTCACTGAAGCTTTCTTT
CAWDRDVTEAFF
>TRBV18|TRBD2|few|TRBJ2-5
TGTGCCAGCTCACCACCGGCGGGAGTGGAGACCCAGTACTTC
CASSPPAGVETQYF
>TRBV28|NA|NA|TRBJ2-7
TGTGCCAGCAACCCAACTTTCACAGGGCGCCACGAGCAGTACTTC
CASNPTFTGRHEQYF
>TRBV28|NA|NA|TRBJ2-3
TGTGCCAGCAGTTTACAGGATACGCAGTATTTT
CASSLQDTQYF
>TRBV9|NA|few|TRBJ2-7
TGTGCCAGCAGTTCGACAGACTACGAGCAGTACTTC
CASSSTDYEQYF
>TRBV2|NA|NA|TRBJ2-3
TGTGCCAGCAGTGAGGGGGGGGCGACAGATACGCAGTATTTT
CASSEGGATDTQYF
>TRBV11-2|NA|few|TRBJ2-7
TGTGCCAGCAGCCCGACAGACTACGAGCAGTACTTC
CASSPTDYEQYF
>TRBV18|NA|NA|TRBJ1-1
TGTGCCAGCTCACCGAGCAGGGGAAGGACTGAAGCTTTCTTT
CASSPSRGRTEAFF
>TRBV28|TRBD1|once|TRBJ1-2
TGTGCCAGCAGGACTCTCGACAGGGGCAGTCTAATGGGCTACACCTTC
CASRTLDRGSLMGYTF
>TRBV14|TRBD1|NA|TRBJ1-1
TGTGCCAGCAGCCAAGATAACAGGGGGTACACTGAAGCTTTCTTT
CASSQDNRGYTEAFF
>TRBV5-1|NA|few|TRBJ2-3
TGCGCCAGCAGCTTGGCAGGGGGCACAGATACGCAGTATTTT
CASSLAGGTDTQYF
>TRBV29-1|TRBD2|NA|TRBJ2-1
TGCAGCGTTAGGGCTAGCGGGACCCTCGAGTACAATGAGCAGTTCTTC
CSVRASGTLEYNEQFF
>TRBV11-2|NA|few|TRBJ1-1
TGTGCCAGCAGCGCGCCGCCTTTGAACACTGAAGCTTTCTTT
CASSAPPLNTEAFF
>TRBV30|NA|NA|TRBJ1-1
TGTGCCTGGAGCCGGACTGAAGCTTTCTTT
CAWSRTEAFF
>TRBV7-2|NA|NA|TRBJ2-7
TGTGCCAGCAGCCTGGACGGGGGAGGCTCCTACGAGCAGTACTTC
CASSLDGGGSYEQYF
>TRBV7-9|NA|once|TRBJ2-7
TGTGCCAGCAGCGCGAGTCGAGGCAACTACGAGCAGTACTTC
CASSASRGNYEQYF
>TRBV18|TRBD2|few|TRBJ2-5
TGTGCCAGCTCATCGGTTAGCGGGAGTGCAGAGACCCAGTACTTC
CASSSVSGSAETQYF
>TRBV10-3|TRBD2|NA|TRBJ2-1
TGTGCCATCACCGACGGGACTAGCGGATACAATGAGCAGTTCTTC
CAITDGTSGYNEQFF
>TRBV5-4|TRBD2|NA|TRBJ2-5
TGTGCCAGCACCCCCGGGGGGATCCAAGAGACCCAGTACTTC
CASTPGGIQETQYF
>TRBV30|TRBD2|NA|TRBJ2-3
TGTGCCTGGAGTGTGGCGGGAGGTCGTAATACGCAGTATTTT
CAWSVAGGRNTQYF
>TRBV7-2|TRBD2|few|TRBJ2-3
TGTGCCAGCAGCTTAACAGCGGGAGCAGATACGCAGTATTTT
CASSLTAGADTQYF
>TRBV14|TRBD2|NA|TRBJ2-1
TGTGCCAGCAGCCAATTGGGGATAGCGGGGAATGAGCAGTTCTTC
CASSQLGIAGNEQFF
>TRBV30|NA|NA|TRBJ1-4
TGTGCCTGGACCTCGAAAACCGGGAGCACTAATGAAAAACTGTTTTTT
CAWTSKTGSTNEKLFF
>TRBV9|TRBD2|NA|TRBJ2-1
TGTGCCAGCAGCCGCGGGAGCTCCGATGAGCAGTTCTTC
CASSRGSSDEQFF
>TRBV6-6|NA|NA|TRBJ2-7
TGTGCCAGCAGTGCCACCTGGACAGTCGACGAGCAGTACTTC
CASSATWTVDEQYF
>TRBV28|NA|few|TRBJ2-7
TGTGCCAGCAGTCCCGACAGATTCTACGAGCAGTACTTC
CASSPDRFYEQYF
>TRBV5-1|NA|few|TRBJ2-7
TGCGCCAGCAGCGGGAGGACAGGCCTCTACGAGCAGTACTTC
CASSGRTGLYEQYF
>TRBV6-5|NA|NA|TRBJ2-7
TGTGCCAGCAGTAGTACAGGGTTCGTAGAGCAGTACTTC
CASSSTGFVEQYF
>TRBV29-1|NA|NA|TRBJ1-1
TGCAGCGTTGGTAAAGACAGGACGAACACTGAAGCTTTCTTT
CSVGKDRTNTEAFF
>TRBV28|TRBD1|NA|TRBJ1-5
TGTGCCAGCAGTTTGGACAGGGGGCCTTGGCAGCCCCAGCATTTT
CASSLDRGPWQPQHF
>TRBV29-1|NA|few|TRBJ2-7
TGCAGCGTTGTAGGGGACTACGAGCAGTACTTC
CSVVGDYEQYF
>TRBV19|NA|NA|TRBJ2-7
TGTGCCAGTAGCGACCCAGGGAGGTCCTACGAGCAGTACTTC
CASSDPGRSYEQYF
>TRBV28|TRBD1|NA|TRBJ2-7
TGTGCCAGCAGTTCTGGACAGGGGCCGTACGAGCAGTACTTC
CASSSGQGPYEQYF
>TRBV7-9|TRBD1|few|TRBJ1-5
TGTGCCAGCAGCCCCGACGGACAGGGCTATCAGCCCCAGCATTTT
CASSPDGQGYQPQHF
>TRBV4-1|NA|few|TRBJ1-2
TGCGCCAGCAGCCAAGAAGGGGCCCCTAACTATGGCTACACCTTC
CASSQEGAPNYGYTF
>TRBV2|NA|NA|TRBJ1-1
TGTGCCAGCAGCTCAAACAGGGTTACTGAAGCTTTCTTT
CASSSNRVTEAFF
>TRBV28|TRBD1|NA|TRBJ1-1
TGTGCCAGCCGACAGGGGAACACTGAAGCTTTCTTT
CASRQGNTEAFF
>TRBV20-1|NA|few|TRBJ2-5
TGCAGTGCTAGAGGTTTAAAGACCCAGTACTTC
CSARGLKTQYF
>TRBV9|TRBD2|NA|TRBJ2-1
TGTGCCAGCAGGGGACTAGCGGGAGATAACAATGAGCAGTTCTTC
CASRGLAGDNNEQFF
>TRBV15|TRBD1|few|TRBJ2-1
TGTGCCACCAGCATGGACAGGGCCACTTACAATGAGCAGTTCTTC
CATSMDRATYNEQFF
>TRBV9|TRBD1|NA|TRBJ2-7
TGTGCCAGCAGCGCTGACAGGGGCTCCTACGAGCAGTACTTC
CASSADRGSYEQYF
>TRBV30|NA|NA|TRBJ1-5
TGTGCCTGGAGTGCAGGGACACCATCGACTCAGCCCCAGCATTTT
CAWSAGTPSTQPQHF
>TRBV5-4|TRBD1|once|TRBJ2-7
TGTGCCAGCACCCCGTCCGGGACAGGATCCTACGAGCAGTACTTC
CASTPSGTGSYEQYF